The sequence of this T cell receptor beta chain was determined in a study of Tregs in tolerant kidney transplant recipients. Study outcomes and limitations: Activated donor B cell expansion appeared to reveal the most relevant donor-specific TCRbeta repertoire. Biological reproducibility was not directly addressed in this study.

Germline loops: CDR1 SGHRS, CDR2 YFSETQ. V shed 0 bases and J shed 6 bases, with 8 bases lying between them. This CDR3 is built from 13 residues. Generated by immunoSEQ multiplex PCR, the TCRdb table keeps only in-frame clones and is missing some. This sample has some 240,000 clones, with around 81% found just once. Details on this clone: Its antigen is unknown.

Sequenced: CD4+ T cells from blood. This chain joins TRBV5-1 and TRBJ2-3; no reliable D call. The sequence was obtained from a human donor in good health. This chain's CDR3 is CASSLGVSDTQYF. CDR3 DNA sequence: TGCGCCAGCAGCTTGGGGGTCTCCGATACGCAGTATTTT.